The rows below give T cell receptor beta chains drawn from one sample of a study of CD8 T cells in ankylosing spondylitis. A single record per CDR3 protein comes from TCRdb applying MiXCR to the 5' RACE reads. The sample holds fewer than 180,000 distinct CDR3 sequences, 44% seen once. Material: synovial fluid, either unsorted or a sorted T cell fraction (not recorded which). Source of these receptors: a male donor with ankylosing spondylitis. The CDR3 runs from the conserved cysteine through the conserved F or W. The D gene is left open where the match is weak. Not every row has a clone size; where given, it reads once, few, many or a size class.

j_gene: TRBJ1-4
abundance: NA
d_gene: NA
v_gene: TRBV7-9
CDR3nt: TGTGCCAACCTGCCCCTAACAGGGAGCGGCACTAATGAAAAACTGTTTTTT
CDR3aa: CANLPLTGSGTNEKLFF

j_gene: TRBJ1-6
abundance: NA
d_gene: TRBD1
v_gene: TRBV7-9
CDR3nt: TGTGCCAGCAGCTTAGTGGGCAGGGGGCTCCGTTCACCCCTCCACTTT
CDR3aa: CASSLVGRGLRSPLHF

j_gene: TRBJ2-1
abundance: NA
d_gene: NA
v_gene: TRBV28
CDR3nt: TGTGCCAGCAGTTTTTACACGGGCAGGGTCTCCTACAATGAGCAGTTCTTC
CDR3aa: CASSFYTGRVSYNEQFF

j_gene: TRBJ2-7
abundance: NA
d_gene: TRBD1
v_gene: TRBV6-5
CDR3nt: TGTGCCAGCAGTTACTTGGGACAGGGACGGTCCTACGAGCAGTACTTC
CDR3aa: CASSYLGQGRSYEQYF

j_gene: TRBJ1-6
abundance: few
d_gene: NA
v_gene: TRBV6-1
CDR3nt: TGTGCCAGCAGGAACCAAGAGGACAGTTTTAGTTCACCCCTCCACTTT
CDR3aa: CASRNQEDSFSSPLHF

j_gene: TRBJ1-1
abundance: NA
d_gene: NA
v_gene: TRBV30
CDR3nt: TGTGCCTGGAGTGTACAAGGGGGGCAGGAAGCTTTCTTT
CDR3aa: CAWSVQGGQEAFF

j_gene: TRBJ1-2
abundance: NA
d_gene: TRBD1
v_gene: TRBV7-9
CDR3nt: TGTGCCAGCAGCACCCCGGGACAGACTATCAACTATGGCTACACCTTC
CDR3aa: CASSTPGQTINYGYTF

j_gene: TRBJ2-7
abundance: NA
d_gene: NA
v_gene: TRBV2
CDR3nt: TGTGCCAGCAGTTGTAGGCGAAGGGGCTTGGGCGACTACGAGCAGTACTTC
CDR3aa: CASSCRRRGLGDYEQYF

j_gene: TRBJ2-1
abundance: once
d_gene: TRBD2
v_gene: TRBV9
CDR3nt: TGTGCCAGCAGCGGAGGACTAGCCCATAAGCAGTTCTTC
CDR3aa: CASSGGLAHKQFF

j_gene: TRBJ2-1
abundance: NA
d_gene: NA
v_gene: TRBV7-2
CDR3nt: TGTGCCAGCAGCTTAGAGGGCGGGATGCCCTACAATGAGCAGTTCTTC
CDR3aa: CASSLEGGMPYNEQFF

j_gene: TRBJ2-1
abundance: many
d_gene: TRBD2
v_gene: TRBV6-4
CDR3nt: TGTGCCAGCAGTGACTACGGGAGGGCCGATATTAATGAGCAGTTCTTC
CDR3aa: CASSDYGRADINEQFF

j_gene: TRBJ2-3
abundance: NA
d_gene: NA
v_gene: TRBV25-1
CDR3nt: TGTGCCAGCAGTGGTGGATCCCGCCCCCTCAGGAAAATCACAGATACGCAGTATTTT
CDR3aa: CASSGGSRPLRKITDTQYF

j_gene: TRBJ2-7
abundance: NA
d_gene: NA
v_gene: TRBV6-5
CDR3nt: TGTGCCAGCAGTTACTCGAACTGGGACGCCTACGAGCAGTACTTC
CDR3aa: CASSYSNWDAYEQYF

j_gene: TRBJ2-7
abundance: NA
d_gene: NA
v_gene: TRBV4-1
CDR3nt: TGCGCCAGCAGTCCGAGAAAGGGGGTGTTCTACGAGCAGTACTTC
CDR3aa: CASSPRKGVFYEQYF

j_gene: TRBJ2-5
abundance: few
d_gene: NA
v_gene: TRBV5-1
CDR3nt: TGCGCCAGCAGCTTGCCCCGAGGCCAAGAGACCCAGTACTTC
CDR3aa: CASSLPRGQETQYF

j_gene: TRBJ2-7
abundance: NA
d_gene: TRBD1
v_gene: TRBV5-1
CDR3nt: TGCGCCAGCAGCCAGCCGGGACAGGGGAACTACGAGCAGTACTTC
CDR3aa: CASSQPGQGNYEQYF

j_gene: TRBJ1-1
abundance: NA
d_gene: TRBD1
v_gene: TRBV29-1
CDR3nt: TGCAGCGTTGCAGGGGGGGCTGGGGTTGGGACTGAAGCTTTCTTT
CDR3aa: CSVAGGAGVGTEAFF

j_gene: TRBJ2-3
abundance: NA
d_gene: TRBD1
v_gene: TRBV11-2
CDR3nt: TGTGCCAGCAGCTCGGGACAGGGGGCTGGTGATACGCAGTATTTT
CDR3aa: CASSSGQGAGDTQYF

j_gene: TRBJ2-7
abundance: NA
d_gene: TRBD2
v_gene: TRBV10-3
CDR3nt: TGTGCCATCAGTTTTAGCGGGAGGGCCCACGAGCAGTACTTC
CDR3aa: CAISFSGRAHEQYF

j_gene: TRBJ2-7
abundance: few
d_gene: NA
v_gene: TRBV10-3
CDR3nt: TGTGCCATCAGCGAGAGAAGACAGTTCGTCTCCTACGAGCAGTACTTC
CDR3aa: CAISERRQFVSYEQYF

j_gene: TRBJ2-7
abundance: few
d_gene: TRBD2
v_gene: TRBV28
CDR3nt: TGTGCCAGCAGTTCGGGACTAGCGGGAACTTACGAGCAGTACTTC
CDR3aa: CASSSGLAGTYEQYF

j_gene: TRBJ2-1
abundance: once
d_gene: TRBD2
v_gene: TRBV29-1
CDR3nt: TGCAGCGTTTCTGGTTTAGCGGGGGAGGTCAATGAGCAGTTCTTC
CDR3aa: CSVSGLAGEVNEQFF

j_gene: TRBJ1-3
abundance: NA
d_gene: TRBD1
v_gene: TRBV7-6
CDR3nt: TGTGCCAGCAGCTTAGCGGGGACAGGGTGGAACACCATATATTTT
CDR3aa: CASSLAGTGWNTIYF

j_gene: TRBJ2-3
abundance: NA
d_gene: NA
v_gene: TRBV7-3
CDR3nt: TGTGCCAGCAGCTTCTCCGGATGGGATACGCAGTATTTT
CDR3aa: CASSFSGWDTQYF

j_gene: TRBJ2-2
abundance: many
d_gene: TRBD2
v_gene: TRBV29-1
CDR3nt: TGCAGCGTTCTCCTAGCGGAAGCGAACACCGGGGAGCTGTTTTTT
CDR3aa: CSVLLAEANTGELFF

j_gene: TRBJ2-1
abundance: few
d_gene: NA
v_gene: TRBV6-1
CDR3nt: TGTGCCAGCAGAAAAGACCGGCTTTCCTACAATGAGCAGTTCTTC
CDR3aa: CASRKDRLSYNEQFF

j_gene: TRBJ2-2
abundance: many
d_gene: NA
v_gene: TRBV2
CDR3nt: TGTGCCAGCAGGGACTTTAACACCGGGGAGCTGTTTTTT
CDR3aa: CASRDFNTGELFF

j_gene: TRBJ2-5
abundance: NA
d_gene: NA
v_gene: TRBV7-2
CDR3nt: TGTGCCAGCACCTCCGGCGGGGAGACCCAGTACTTC
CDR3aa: CASTSGGETQYF

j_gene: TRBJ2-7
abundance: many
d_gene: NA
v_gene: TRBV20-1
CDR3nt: TGCAGTGCTAGAGACTTGGGGCGAGAGTCCTACGAGCAGTACTTC
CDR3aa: CSARDLGRESYEQYF

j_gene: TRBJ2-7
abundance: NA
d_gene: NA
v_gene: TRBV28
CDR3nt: TGTGCCAGCAGTTGGGAGAACTACGAGCAGTACTTC
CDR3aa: CASSWENYEQYF

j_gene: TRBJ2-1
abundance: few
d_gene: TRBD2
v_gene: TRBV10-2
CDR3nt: TGCGCCAGCAGTGAGTTTATGGCGGGGGGACCCTACAATGAGCAGTTCTTC
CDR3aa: CASSEFMAGGPYNEQFF

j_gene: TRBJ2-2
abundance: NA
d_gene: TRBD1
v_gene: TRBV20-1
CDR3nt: TGCAGTGCAGAAGACAGGGAGAACACCGGGGAGCTGTTTTTT
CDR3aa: CSAEDRENTGELFF

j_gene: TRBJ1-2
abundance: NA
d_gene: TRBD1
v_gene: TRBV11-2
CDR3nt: TGTGCCAGCAGCCAGTTCATCCGGGACAGAGTCTATGGCTACACCTTC
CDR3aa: CASSQFIRDRVYGYTF

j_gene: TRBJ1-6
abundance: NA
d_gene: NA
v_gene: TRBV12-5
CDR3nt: TGTGCTAGTGGTTTGGTAGTCGGGTTCGGTAATTCACCCCTCCACTTT
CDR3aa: CASGLVVGFGNSPLHF

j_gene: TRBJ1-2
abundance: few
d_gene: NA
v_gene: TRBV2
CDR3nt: TGTGCCAGCAGTGATGAAGGACAGCACAACTATGGCTACACCTTC
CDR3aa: CASSDEGQHNYGYTF

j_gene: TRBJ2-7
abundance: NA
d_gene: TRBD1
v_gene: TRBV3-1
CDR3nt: TGTGCCAGCAGCCAAGTGGAAGGGGGCGCTCCCCCCTCCTACGAGCAGTACTTC
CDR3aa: CASSQVEGGAPPSYEQYF

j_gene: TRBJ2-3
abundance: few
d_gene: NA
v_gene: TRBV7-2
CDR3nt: TGTGCCAGCAGCTCACCTTTAGCGGCCTCAGATACGCAGTATTTT
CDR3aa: CASSSPLAASDTQYF

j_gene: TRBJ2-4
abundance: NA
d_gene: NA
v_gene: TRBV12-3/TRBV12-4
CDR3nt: TGTGCCAGCAGTCCGTACAGGTCGCTAGCCAAAAACATTCAGTACTTC
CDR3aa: CASSPYRSLAKNIQYF